This TCR beta chain was sequenced during a study of cytomegalovirus exposure and HLA in healthy donors (dated by TCRdb to the late 2010s). For the wider study: An earlier analysis of roughly 500 of the donors reported approximately 300 Gb of sequence data and 117 million unique TCR beta sequences obtained from about 170 million T cells. HLA typing covered class I and class II loci at four-digit resolution. The study aimed to test whether cataloging public T cell receptors could reveal signatures of past pathogen exposure. Among about 390 genotyped donors of the cohort, an average of about 240,000 unique TCR beta nucleotide sequences were sequenced per donor, roughly 20% of them non-productive. In addition to the first cohort of around 670 subjects, a separate validation cohort of over 90 different subjects was used. In a later analysis, previously published TCR beta repertoires from some 640 donors were re-analyzed and high-resolution HLA genotyping was added so that TCR occurrence patterns could be studied. Typing coverage differed by locus: A, B, C, DRB1 and DQB1 were typed in roughly 620-630 donors, DQA1 in roughly 500, DPA1 in 600 to 610, and DPB1 in 450 to 490. Four to six DR-DQ haplotypes were handled as single units for association and clustering, since linkage in the cohort was strong. The study used immunosequencing to profile the T cell repertoires of approximately 650 subjects and linked those repertoires to cytomegalovirus serostatus. Donor age, sex, ethnicity and CMV serostatus were compiled together with the repertoire data. To predict cytomegalovirus infection status, the study combined high-throughput TCR immunosequencing, statistical association of individual TCRs with disease status, and machine learning. A later genetic analysis took genome-wide SNP genotypes for about three fifths of the roughly 670 donors and used that subset as a discovery cohort. Every discovery cohort repertoire had been produced on one sequencing platform. Roughly 300 gigabases of sequencing data and around 80 million unique TCR sequences made up an early release that covered fewer than 650 HLA-typed donors. Rather than drawing on any new phenotypic data, the later analysis identified candidate immune exposures from TCR beta sequences and the way those sequences occurred across donors. Among the approximately 400 genotyped donors, more than 70% belonged to the genetic ancestry cluster associated with self-reported Caucasian donors. In an earlier analysis of around 540 of the donors, high-throughput TCR beta sequencing was used to judge whether each TCR beta V gene segment behaved as functional or pseudogenic.

The investigation overall reported the following: In a later analysis, TCR association rates were found to vary across HLA loci, with the most associated TCRs seen for DRB1 alleles and the fewest for HLA-C alleles. Three of the identified cytomegalovirus-associated TCR beta chains were confirmed in vitro to be specific for cytomegalovirus antigens. About 17 rarely observed V segments, including chromosome 9 orphons, were excluded from the earlier analysis of approximately 600 of the donors because counts were too low. Some IMGT-functional V segments, including TRBV6-2 and TRBV6-3, could not be told apart with the 87-base-pair reads, so those segments were excluded. A further reported finding was that TCR beta sequences accurately predicted the HLA-A and HLA-B alleles for most subjects in the first cohort. In an earlier analysis of some 640 of the donors, most TCR beta V segments were observed in productive rearrangements about 87% or about 30% of the time, broadly matching IMGT annotations. Most CMV-associated TCR beta chains appeared to be HLA-restricted in a later analysis, and the HLA associations seemed to be driven largely by CMV exposure. It was suggested by the authors that the approach could potentially be generalized to other disease states and immunological phenotypes. A later analysis reported that several top co-occurrence clusters appeared linked to parvovirus B19, influenza, CMV and Epstein-Barr virus. An association between a missense DCLRE1C variant and V-gene and J-gene trimming of TCR beta chains was found in a later genetic analysis and replicated in an independent cohort. CMV serostatus was the only immune exposure information available for the cohort. Sequencing depth was assumed to be roughly uniform across donors in the presence/absence analyses, though that assumption may not hold. The study listed 164 TCR beta chains as associated with cytomegalovirus. In a later analysis, HLA-associated TCR beta chains were found to be more clonally expanded and to have lower generation probabilities than equally common non-associated chains. HLA typing was unavailable for some donors at each locus, so association tests used only the typed subset. Strong co-occurrence of HLA alleles, especially DR and DQ, made assigning TCR associations to individual alleles difficult. Specific HLA alleles were associated with 16,951 TCR beta sequences at a false discovery rate of 0.05 in a later analysis. The classifier was reported to diagnose cytomegalovirus status with high specificity and sensitivity in both the original and validation cohorts. A later genetic analysis reported fewer N-insertions in productive TCRs among donors in an Asian-associated ancestry cluster than the roughly 670-donor mean. A cluster of highly shared sequence variants was judged likely to be a technical artifact of the sequencing pipeline. Linkage disequilibrium might explain the correlated functional status among segregating V segments, but an unknown experimental factor could not be ruled out. Most TCR sequences were seen in very few donors, while some public TCRs were found in many individuals. Only TCR beta chains were sequenced in this cohort, and the absence of alpha or paired-chain data limited detectable features.

Library preparation employed the immunoSEQ multiplex PCR assay. A mixture of 60 forward primers for TCR Vbeta segments and 13 reverse primers for TCR Jbeta segments was used in the multiplex PCR. A multiplex PCR assay on genomic DNA amplified the CDR3 region of rearranged TCR beta genes. The Illumina HiSeq System was used to sequence the amplified TCR beta libraries as 87-base-pair reads. As for how the authors treated the data: A later analysis tallied tens of millions of unique TCR beta chains across the 700 or so repertoires, and around 9.9 million of those chains were shared by two or more donors. Raw reads were error-corrected and collapsed into unique sequences with a nearest-neighbor algorithm that merged closely related sequences to remove PCR and sequencing errors. To assign V, D and J gene segments, CDR3 sequences were aligned to IMGT reference sequences. For a sequence to be retained, at least a six-nucleotide match to both a V gene segment and a J gene segment was required. A rearrangement counted as productive if the CDR3 had no stop codons and remained in frame with V and J, and every other rearrangement counted as non-productive. CDR3 was defined according to IMGT convention as the region running from the second conserved V-encoded cysteine to the conserved J-encoded phenylalanine. Sequences without an unambiguous match to a single V gene segment were excluded from the earlier analysis of a few hundred of the donors. An earlier analysis of several hundred of the donors called V segments functional above 56.7% productive rearrangements and segregating when the between-donor standard deviation exceeded 5%. To diagnose cytomegalovirus status from the catalog of TCR beta chain sequences, a statistical classification framework was built. A later analysis assigned V and J genes by comparing TCR nucleotide sequences with IMGT/GENE-DB human TR gene sequences. A later analysis assigned CDR3 sequences and most-parsimonious VDJ recombination scenarios with the TCRdist pipeline. In a later analysis, each TCR beta chain was defined by its CDR3 amino acid sequence together with its V-gene family, and reads lacking a unique V-gene family were excluded. In a later analysis, a few hundred highly shared, low-generation-probability nucleotide sequences were removed to address suspected cross-contamination and a sequencing artifact. In a later analysis, a clonal expansion index for each public chain was calculated from normalized within-repertoire ranks of inferred template counts. In a later analysis, generation probabilities were computed with a VDJ recombination model fitted to out-of-frame rearrangements, and the resulting probabilities were checked against IGoR. A later analysis scored TCR-TCR, TCR-HLA and TCR-CMV co-occurrence with hypergeometric tests, applying a repertoire-size bias correction to TCR pairs. A later analysis estimated false discovery rates by permuting HLA or CMV assignments 20 times. In a later analysis, co-occurring TCRs were grouped with DBSCAN, and TCRdist sequence similarity was added when clustering was performed within HLA-allele-positive subsets. Repertoires with fewer than 30,000 or more than 120,000 public chains, plus five repertoires with anomalous nucleotide sharing, were excluded from co-occurrence clustering. Here the immuneACCESS table is served through TCRdb, limited to in-frame sequences with V and J called. Missing clones are a known gap in these copies; in checked studies unresolved V genes cover under half, and the rest lacks a known reason. V, J and clone size are those of that table, while D and trimming were read from the DNA. Counted in this sample were under 200,000 clones; around 80% of them appeared once. Roughly 1.9% of the sample goes to the ten largest clones.

Worth noting for this clone: The antigen this receptor binds is unknown. No base quality information exists; no much larger clone differs at one position.

The cohort comprised 670 or so healthy bone marrow donors. All cohort members were sampled while nominally healthy, although unrecorded immune exposures were likely present. The donor tested CMV seronegative and was one of the 352 seronegative cohort members. Every donor gave a peripheral blood sample, and the peripheral blood mononuclear cells from that sample were used for TCR beta sequencing. Genomic DNA was extracted from the blood cell samples with the Qiagen DNeasy Blood Extraction Kit. The CDR3 runs 14 residues from the cysteine to the phenylalanine. CDR3 DNA is the only sequence kept; it has 42 bases, read in frame from the first base. V is cut by 4 bases and J by 0 bases, and the space between the germline ends is 7 bases. Reading the germline V gene (reference sequence) gives CDR1 MNHEY and CDR2 SMNVEV.

The rearrangement joined TRBV27 to TRBJ1-5; 5 matching bases give a weak D call of TRBD1. What was sequenced was PBMCs. This clonotype originated in a man in his late teens or twenties in good health and CMV-seronegative. The CDR3 sequence is CASSSRDSNQPQHF. In nucleotide form, the sequence is TGTGCCAGCAGTTCCAGGGATAGCAATCAGCCCCAGCATTTT.